The 21 T cell receptor beta chains presented below share a single source sample, sequenced in a study of T cell responses to AZD1222 COVID-19 vaccine. Repertoires were generated with immunoSEQ multiplex PCR, while TCRdb's copy carries only in-frame clones and drops some. This sample carries roughly 130,000 clones, 91% of them seen once, and the ten largest clones take more than 2.5%. The source was peripheral blood, collected on day 0 of AZD1222 vaccination. Receptors originate from an adult in good health.

The V gene is TRBV16, the J gene TRBJ1-4; D is unresolved. The V end was cut by 0 bases, the J end by 6 bases, with 8 bases between. CDR1 is KGHSY, CDR2 FQNENV, per germline. CDR3 length equals 14 residues. The CDR3 here is CASSQSSADEKLFF. The CDR3 DNA reads as TGTGCCAGCAGCCAATCCTCGGCCGATGAAAAACTGTTTTTT.

This clone was observed a single time. V is TRBV5-1 and J is TRBJ1-1; D is ambiguous. Trimming pared 0 bases from V and 1 base from J, leaving 7 bases between. Germline CDR1 SGHRS, CDR2 YFSETQ. CDR3 length: 14 residues. In nucleotides, the CDR3 is TGCGCCAGCAGCTTGGCGCCCCCGAACACTGAAGCTTTCTTT. Its protein is CASSLAPPNTEAFF.

The V call is TRBV4-3, the J call TRBJ2-7, with 8 bases that match TRBD2. After removal of 4 bases from V and 3 bases from J, the junction contained 8 bases not matched to a gene. Germline CDR1 is LGHNA and CDR2 is YSLEER. The CDR3 covers 15 residues. Here the CDR3 reads CASSPGLGTYYEQYF. The CDR3 DNA sequence: TGCGCCAGCAGCCCGGGACTAGGAACATACTACGAGCAGTACTTC.

This clone was detected once. The J gene is TRBJ2-1, the V gene TRBV9, with D maybe TRBD2 (5 bases). V dropped 2 bases and J dropped 3 bases, with 9 bases sitting between them. CDR3 length: 14 residues. CDR1 is SGDLS and CDR2 is YYNGEE in the germline V gene. CDR3 protein: CASSVEGSYNEQFF. The DNA of the CDR3 is TGTGCCAGCAGCGTTGAAGGGAGCTACAATGAGCAGTTCTTC.

V usage is TRBV9 and J usage is TRBJ2-3, with D perhaps TRBD2 (6 bases). V lost 0 bases and J 2 bases, leaving 10 bases between the germline ends. The CDR3 length is 15 residues. Germline V gene lookup returns CDR1 SGDLS and CDR2 YYNGEE. The CDR3, as DNA: TGTGCCAGCAGCGTAGGTGGCGGGACCACAGATACGCAGTATTTT. Translating gives CASSVGGGTTDTQYF.

The V and J genes are TRBV19 and TRBJ1-4, with D unresolved. V shed 5 bases and J shed 6 bases, with 7 bases lying between them. Germline V lookup: CDR1 LNHDA, CDR2 SQIVND (reference sequence). This CDR3 is built from 12 residues. The CDR3 DNA follows: TGTGCCAGTAGTTGGGTGGATGAAAAACTGTTTTTT. Amino acid sequence: CASSWVDEKLFF.

The chain has TRBV30 and TRBJ1-5; D gene uncertain. V lost 1 base, J lost 0 bases, and 13 bases lay in between. Germline CDR1 reads GTSNPN; CDR2 reads SVGIG (reference sequence). CDR3 size: 16 residues. CDR3 protein: CAWSASGISSNQPQHF. CDR3 bases: TGTGCCTGGAGTGCGAGCGGGATTTCTAGCAATCAGCCCCAGCATTTT.

V and J are TRBV27 and TRBJ1-2; 9 bases match TRBD1. Trimming cost V 5 bases and J 8 bases; bases outside gene matches: 6. Germline-derived CDR1 and CDR2 are MNHEY and SMNVEV (reference sequence). CDR3 length equals 13 residues. This CDR3 is CASSGQGRRGYTF. CDR3 sequence (DNA): TGTGCCAGCAGTGGACAGGGGAGACGGGGCTACACCTTC.

The chain uses TRBV5-4 and TRBJ1-2, with D maybe TRBD1 (5 bases). CDR1 and CDR2 (germline): SGHNT, YYREEE (reference sequence). The CDR3 has 15 residues. V shed 4 bases and J shed 7 bases, with 20 bases lying between them. DNA of the CDR3: TGTGCCAGCAGCCCAGCCTCTGGGGGTTGGGTTGGCTACACCTTC. Amino acid sequence: CASSPASGGWVGYTF.

The rearrangement links TRBV6-5 to TRBJ2-7; the match to TRBD1 covers 7 bases. The CDR3 covers 14 residues. V was pared by 6 bases and J by 3 bases, with 8 bases of the junction left unmatched. Germline assignment: CDR1 MNHEY and CDR2 SVGAGI. CDR3 DNA sequence: TGTGCCAGCAGGGACCAACGGGACAGCTACGAGCAGTACTTC. It yields the protein CASRDQRDSYEQYF.

The V call is TRBV21-1, the J call TRBJ2-3; TRBD2 reflects the table's D call only, with no check against the DNA. TRBV21-1 corresponds to a pseudogene. The CDR3 is 18 amino acids. Written as DNA, the CDR3 is TGTGCCAGCAGCAAAGAGGGCCAGGGTAGCGGAAACACAGATACGCAGTATTTT. It yields the protein CASSKEGQGSGNTDTQYF.

The genes are TRBV6-5 and TRBJ1-2; the match to TRBD1 covers 9 bases. CDR1 and CDR2 (germline): MNHEY, SVGAGI. V shed 9 bases, J shed 4 bases, and the junction held 9 bases outside the gene matches. The CDR3 spans 14 residues. Here the CDR3 DNA reads TGTGCCAGTTCCGGGGGACAGGGACTCTATGGCTACACCTTC. Residues: CASSGGQGLYGYTF.

The chain carries TRBV12-5 and TRBJ2-5, with D hard to call. Trimming cost V 7 bases and J 5 bases, with 14 bases left between them. Germline CDR1 is LGHNT and CDR2 is FRNRAP. The CDR3 consists of 13 residues. In DNA, the CDR3 is TGTGCTAGTGCCCTTCCCCCACCGGAGACCCAGTACTTC. Translating it yields CASALPPPETQYF. The full variable domain, in which reference TRBV12-5 and TRBJ2-5 provide the parts outside the CDR3, is DARVTQTPRHKVTEMGQEVTMRCQPILGHNTVFWYRQTMMQGLELLAYFRNRAPLDDSGMPKDRFSAEMPDATLATLKIQPSEPRDSAVYFCASALPPPETQYFGPGTRLLVL.

This sequence joins TRBV6-4 and TRBJ1-5; no clear D gene. The CDR3 totals 13 residues. Looked up from germline, CDR1 is MRHNA and CDR2 is SNTAGT. The germline V and J ends were trimmed by 0 bases and 11 bases, with 11 bases remaining between them. The CDR3 spells CASSDSDTGTQHF. Here the CDR3 DNA reads TGTGCCAGCAGTGACTCCGACACCGGGACCCAGCATTTT.

The V and J genes are TRBV15 and TRBJ2-1; 11 nucleotides line up with TRBD2. Per germline, CDR1 LNHNV and CDR2 YYDKDF (reference sequence). After removal of 0 bases from V and 7 bases from J, the junction contained 2 bases not matched to a gene. CDR3 size: 15 residues. In nucleotides, the CDR3 is TGTGCCACCAGCAGAGAGTCTAGCGGGGGGAATGAGCAGTTCTTC. It is translated as CATSRESSGGNEQFF.

The genes are TRBV10-1 and TRBJ1-4; D remains unclear. Germline CDR1 and CDR2: WNHNN and SYGVQD (reference sequence). The CDR3 covers 13 residues. Trimming cost V 4 bases and J 6 bases, with 9 bases left between them. CDR3 DNA sequence: TGCGCCAGCAGTGGGGGTAATGATGAAAAACTGTTTTTT. Its protein is CASSGGNDEKLFF.

This chain joins TRBV5-6 and TRBJ2-1, with D unclear. The V end was cut by 3 bases, the J end by 0 bases, with 4 bases between. The CDR3 is 13 amino acids. The germline gives CDR1 SGHDT, CDR2 YYEEEE. The CDR3 nucleotides read TGTGCCAGCAGCTCGATCTCCTACAATGAGCAGTTCTTC. Protein: CASSSISYNEQFF.

This rearrangement joins TRBV4-1 to TRBJ1-5, with 10 bases that match TRBD1. Unmatched junction bases numbered 8, after V lost 6 bases and J lost 3 bases. This CDR3 spans 16 amino acids. The germline V gene encodes CDR1 MGHRA and CDR2 YSYEKL. The CDR3 DNA is TGCGCCAGCAGTCCGACCGGGACAGGGGTCAATCAGCCCCAGCATTTT. Protein product: CASSPTGTGVNQPQHF.

V is TRBV29-1 and J is TRBJ1-2; D is undetermined. The CDR3 runs 12 residues. Trimming removed 3 bases from V and 12 bases from J, with 17 bases in between. In germline, CDR1 is SQVTM, CDR2 ANQGSEA. The CDR3 protein is CSVDVGRVGNTF. The CDR3 DNA reads TGCAGCGTTGACGTGGGTAGGGTGGGGAACACCTTC.

The V gene is TRBV27, the J gene TRBJ2-7; TRBD1 or TRBD2 may be the D gene (6 bases each). Germline lookup yields CDR1 MNHEY and CDR2 SMNVEV (reference sequence). V shed 3 bases and J shed 0 bases, with 9 bases lying between them. CDR3 length equals 14 residues. CDR3 loop: CASSFRGASYEQYF. CDR3 DNA sequence: TGTGCCAGCAGTTTTAGGGGGGCCTCCTACGAGCAGTACTTC.

The chain has TRBV7-3 and TRBJ2-1, with no clear D. Germline-derived CDR1 and CDR2 are SGHTA and FQGTGA. Trimming left V 0 bases short and J 7 bases short, with 4 bases between. The CDR3 sequence is 12 residues long. The CDR3 nucleotides read TGTGCCAGCAGCTTAACTCAGAATGAGCAGTTCTTC. Translated: CASSLTQNEQFF.